This entry lists 29 T cell receptor beta chains sequenced from one sample in a study of blood T cell repertoires in COVID-19. Profiled with immunoSEQ multiplex PCR; TCRdb holds only in-frame clones, not every one. Of about 42,000 clones listed, 85% were seen once; the top ten hold 5% to 6.5%. Sequencing was carried out using peripheral blood. The receptors were sampled from a man in his fifties or sixties with active COVID-19.

CDR3 residues: CASSDNSGTTYEQYF. The CDR3 coding sequence is TGTGCCAGCAGCGACAATAGCGGGACCACCTACGAGCAGTACTTC. The rearrangement joins TRBV7-2 to TRBJ2-7, with 8 bases fitting TRBD2. CDR3 length: 15 amino acids. J gave up 2 bases and V 5 bases, and 8 bases lay outside the gene matches. In germline, CDR1 is SGHTA, CDR2 FQGNSA.

The chain has TRBV7-2 and TRBJ1-5; perhaps TRBD1 as D (6 bases). The CDR3 is 13 residues long. Germline V gene sequence: CDR1 SGHTA, CDR2 FQGNSA. Trimming took off 5 bases at V and 7 bases at J, with 12 bases between the two ends. CDR3 DNA: TGTGCCAGCAGCCGGGACAAGGCCCAGCCCCAGCATTTT. It yields the protein CASSRDKAQPQHF. Supplemented by reference TRBV7-2 and TRBJ1-5, the full variable domain reads GAGVSQSPSNKVTEKGKDVELRCDPISGHTALYWYRQSLGQGLEFLIYFQGNSAPDKSGLPSDRFSAERTGGSVSTLTIQRTQQEDSAVYLCASSRDKAQPQHFGDGTRLSIL.

The chain joins TRBV18 to TRBJ1-6; D might be TRBD1 (6 bases). The CDR3 is 16 amino acids. CDR1 and CDR2 (germline): KGHSH, LQKENI. The V end lost 1 base, the J end lost 13 bases, and 20 bases lay between the germline ends. CDR3 protein: CASSPRGLEINHPLHF. The CDR3 coding sequence is TGTGCCAGCTCACCACGGGGGCTAGAAATCAATCACCCCCTCCACTTT. The variable domain in full, completed from reference TRBV18 and TRBJ1-6, reads NAGVMQNPRHLVRRRGQEARLRCSPMKGHSHVYWYRQLPEEGLKFMVYLQKENIIDESGMPKERFSAEFPKEGPSILRIQQVVRGDSAAYFCASSPRGLEINHPLHFGNGTRLTVT.

The rearrangement joins TRBV7-9 to TRBJ1-6; D call uncertain. Germline CDR1 SEHNR, CDR2 FQNEAQ (reference sequence). This CDR3 has 17 amino acids. V was shortened by 2 bases and J by 0 bases, with 11 bases between the two germline ends. This CDR3 reads CASSLQFRSSYNSPLHF. CDR3 nucleotide sequence: TGTGCCAGCAGCTTACAATTTCGGAGCTCCTATAATTCACCCCTCCACTTT.

J is TRBJ1-2 and V is TRBV2; 8 nucleotides align to TRBD1. V trimming: 6 bases; J trimming: 4 bases; junction bases outside the gene matches: 10. This CDR3 region has 15 residues. The germline V gene has CDR1 SNHLY and CDR2 FYNNEI. The CDR3 DNA reads TGTGCCAGCAGCCCCGAGACAGGGGTCGGCTATGGCTACACCTTC. It codes for CASSPETGVGYGYTF.

The chain uses TRBV28 and TRBJ1-2, with a weak D call TRBD1 (6 bases). From germline, CDR1 is MDHEN and CDR2 SYDVKM. Trimming took off 5 bases at V and 4 bases at J, with 14 bases between the two ends. The CDR3 spans 14 residues. The CDR3 sequence is CASSTGTTIYGYTF. The CDR3 DNA follows: TGTGCCAGCAGTACCGGGACAACGATCTATGGCTACACCTTC.

The rearrangement joins TRBV6-5 to TRBJ2-5, with 10 nucleotides matching TRBD2. CDR3 size: 12 residues. J gave up 13 bases and V 5 bases, and 7 bases lay outside the gene matches. CDR1 MNHEY and CDR2 SVGAGI come from the germline V gene. This CDR3 is CASSTTSGEGYF. In DNA form, the CDR3 reads TGTGCCAGCAGTACCACTAGCGGGGAAGGGTACTTC.

This chain links TRBV21-1 with TRBJ1-6; TRBD1, the D gene given by the table, was not confirmed from the DNA. TRBV21-1 is shown as a pseudogene. The CDR3 has 17 amino acids. The CDR3 nucleotides are TGTGCCAGCAGCAAATGCTGGCAGGGGGCAGGTAATTCACCCCTCCACTTT. It encodes CASSKCWQGAGNSPLHF.

The sample holds a few counts of this clone. The rearrangement uses TRBV7-6 and TRBJ2-3; 10 bases are a match to TRBD2. Looked up from germline, CDR1 is SGHVS and CDR2 is FNYEAQ. The CDR3 sequence is 17 residues long. Trimming removed 4 bases from V and 4 bases from J; junction bases left unmatched: 11. The CDR3 is CASSYGASGRVADTQYF. CDR3 sequence (DNA): TGTGCCAGCAGCTACGGGGCAAGCGGGAGGGTGGCAGATACGCAGTATTTT. The full variable domain, in which reference TRBV7-6 and TRBJ2-3 provide the parts outside the CDR3, is GAGVSQSPRYKVTKRGQDVALRCDPISGHVSLYWYRQALGQGPEFLTYFNYEAQQDKSGLPNDRFSAERPEGSISTLTIQRTEQRDSAMYRCASSYGASGRVADTQYFGPGTRLTVL.

This clone was counted a few times. The rearrangement joins TRBV4-3 to TRBJ2-3; no clear D gene. CDR3 length: 14 amino acids. In germline, CDR1 is LGHNA, CDR2 YSLEER. The V and J ends lost 0 bases and 2 bases respectively, with 6 bases between them. The CDR3 DNA sequence: TGCGCCAGCAGCCAAGATGTCAACACAGATACGCAGTATTTT. Translating gives CASSQDVNTDTQYF.

This clone showed up just once. The rearrangement links TRBV7-2 to TRBJ2-1; 7 positions match TRBD2. The CDR3 spans 17 residues. CDR1 is SGHTA and CDR2 is FQGNSA in the germline V gene. V trimming: 1 base; J trimming: 4 bases; junction bases outside the gene matches: 10. The CDR3 DNA reads TGTGCCAGCAGCTTAGGAGGTTGGGCTAGCGGATACAATGAGCAGTTCTTC. This translates into CASSLGGWASGYNEQFF.

The CDR3 reads CASSELDYRLYNYGYTF. DNA of the CDR3: TGTGCCAGCAGTGAACTGGACTACAGGTTATATAACTATGGCTACACCTTC. The chain links TRBV6-1 to TRBJ1-2; a possible D gene is TRBD1 (5 bases). V was pared by 2 bases and J by 1 base, with 17 bases between. This CDR3 region has 17 residues. Germline V gene data show CDR1 as MNHNS and CDR2 as SASEGT.

The chain recombines TRBV5-1 with TRBJ2-2; possible D gene TRBD1, 5 bases. The CDR3 consists of 15 residues. CDR1 and CDR2 from the germline V gene are SGHRS and YFSETQ. The V end was cut by 4 bases, the J end by 1 base, with 11 bases between. The DNA for the CDR3 is TGCGCCAGCAGCCAGGGATGGGGGAACACCGGGGAGCTGTTTTTT. Its translation is CASSQGWGNTGELFF. Drawing the rest from reference TRBV5-1 and TRBJ2-2, the complete variable domain is KAGVTQTPRYLIKTRGQQVTLSCSPISGHRSVSWYQQTPGQGLQFLFEYFSETQRNKGNFPGRFSGRQFSNSRSEMNVSTLELGDSALYLCASSQGWGNTGELFFGEGSRLTVL.

This chain links TRBV7-8 with TRBJ2-7; a possible D gene is TRBD1 (6 bases). The CDR3 spans 14 residues. V was pared by 5 bases and J by 1 base, with 12 bases between. CDR1 is SGHVS, CDR2 FQNEAQ, per germline. The CDR3 DNA follows: TGTGCCAGCAGCCATCGGACAGATTCCTACGAGCAGTACTTC. Translated: CASSHRTDSYEQYF. Looking up the rest from reference TRBV7-8 and TRBJ2-7 gives the full variable domain: GAGVSQSPRYKVAKRGQDVALRCDPISGHVSLFWYQQALGQGPEFLTYFQNEAQLDKSGLPSDRFFAERPEGSVSTLKIQRTQQEDSAVYLCASSHRTDSYEQYFGPGTRLTVT.

This clone was recorded only once. The genes are TRBV7-2 and TRBJ2-5; 8 bases align to TRBD2. The CDR3 has 15 amino acids. V was pared by 2 bases and J by 5 bases, with 7 bases of the junction left unmatched. The germline CDR1 and CDR2 sequences are SGHTA and FQGNSA. The CDR3 reads CASSLMSGGGETQYF. The CDR3 DNA reads as TGTGCCAGCAGCTTAATGAGCGGGGGAGGGGAGACCCAGTACTTC.

The chain employs TRBV20-1 and TRBJ2-1; 8 bases fit TRBD2. This CDR3 is built from 15 residues. J gave up 3 bases and V 4 bases, and 8 bases lay outside the gene matches. Germline V gene lookup returns CDR1 DFQATT and CDR2 SNEGSKA (reference sequence). This CDR3 is CSANERGKIYNEQFF. For the CDR3, the DNA is TGCAGTGCTAATGAGCGGGGGAAAATCTACAATGAGCAGTTCTTC.

V gene TRBV20-1 combines with J gene TRBJ1-5; 8 positions agree with TRBD1. CDR1 is DFQATT, CDR2 SNEGSKA, per germline (reference sequence). Unmatched junction bases numbered 16, after V lost 3 bases and J lost 0 bases. This CDR3 spans 19 amino acids. The chain's CDR3 is CSASGRSGTGRYSNQPQHF. The CDR3 nucleotides are TGCAGTGCTAGTGGTCGGTCCGGGACAGGACGATATAGCAATCAGCCCCAGCATTTT.

The V gene is TRBV30, the J gene TRBJ1-5, with D unresolved. CDR3 length: 14 residues. Germline CDR1 reads GTSNPN; CDR2 reads SVGIG (reference sequence). V was shortened by 2 bases and J by 1 base, with 9 bases between the two germline ends. CDR3 DNA: TGTGCCTGGAGTCCTGACTGGAGCAATCAGCCCCAGCATTTT. This gives the protein CAWSPDWSNQPQHF.

The chain combines TRBV4-3 with TRBJ2-7, with D perhaps TRBD2 (6 bases). CDR3 length: 15 amino acids. Trimming stripped 1 base from V and 0 bases from J, with 10 bases between. The germline CDR1 and CDR2 sequences are LGHNA and YSLEER. CDR3 region: CASSQGLVLSYEQYF. The CDR3 DNA reads as TGCGCCAGCAGCCAAGGACTAGTTCTCTCCTACGAGCAGTACTTC.

DNA of the CDR3: TGTGCCAGCGGGGGGGACACAGATACGCAGTATTTT. Translation: CASGGDTDTQYF. The rearrangement uses TRBV6-5 and TRBJ2-3, with 7 bases matching TRBD2. Germline CDR1 and CDR2: MNHEY and SVGAGI. The CDR3 sequence is 12 residues long. Trimming took 8 bases from V and 2 from J; bases not matched to a gene: 1.

The V and J genes are TRBV4-3 and TRBJ2-2; weak D call: TRBD2 (5 bases). The CDR3 runs to 16 residues. Germline lookup yields CDR1 LGHNA and CDR2 YSLEER. Trimming removed 0 bases at V and 1 base at J, with 9 bases between. This CDR3 is CASSQEAAGNTGELFF. CDR3 in DNA: TGCGCCAGCAGCCAAGAAGCGGCAGGGAACACCGGGGAGCTGTTTTTT.

The V and J genes are TRBV4-1 and TRBJ2-1; 9 bases line up with TRBD1. The CDR3 has 14 residues. Germline lookup yields CDR1 MGHRA and CDR2 YSYEKL. V lost 4 bases to trimming and J lost 6 bases; unmatched junction nucleotides: 4. The CDR3 sequence: CASSPGTGSNEQFF. The CDR3, as DNA: TGCGCCAGCAGCCCGGGGACAGGGTCCAATGAGCAGTTCTTC.

CDR3 in DNA: TGTGCCAGCAGCTTGGTGTGGCGGGCTTTAACCAATGAGCAGTTCTTC. This encodes CASSLVWRALTNEQFF. The chain uses TRBV5-6 and TRBJ2-1, with a tentative D call TRBD2 (5 bases). Between the trimmed V and J ends, which lost 0 bases and 6 bases, there was a span of 16 bases. Germline V CDR1 and CDR2: SGHDT, YYEEEE. The CDR3 is 16 residues long.

The chain recombines TRBV28 with TRBJ2-7, with 12 bases fitting TRBD2. Germline V gene data show CDR1 as MDHEN and CDR2 as SYDVKM. This CDR3 has 15 residues. V lost 7 bases and J lost 9; bases outside the gene matches: 13. The CDR3 loop is CASTPTASGRAGQYF. The CDR3 DNA reads TGTGCCAGCACCCCCACGGCTAGCGGGAGGGCCGGGCAGTACTTC.

J is TRBJ1-4 and V is TRBV12-5; 8 bases match TRBD1. The germline V gene encodes CDR1 LGHNT and CDR2 FRNRAP. V gave up 0 bases and J gave up 8 bases; unmatched junction bases: 8. The CDR3 sequence is 16 residues long. In DNA form, the CDR3 reads TGTGCTAGTGGTTTGGTACGGGCAGGGGGCATAGAAAAACTGTTTTTT. It specifies CASGLVRAGGIEKLFF.

The CDR3 DNA reads TGTGCCAGCAGCAAAAAAAAAGGGGTAGTCTCCTACAATGAGCAGTTCTTC. Protein sequence: CASSKKKGVVSYNEQFF. The chain combines TRBV21-1 with TRBJ2-1; the table's D call, TRBD1, has no DNA check behind it. TRBV21-1 is annotated as a pseudogene. This CDR3 has 17 amino acids.

The V call is TRBV4-2, the J call TRBJ2-7, with no clear D. CDR3 length: 15 amino acids. Germline values: CDR1 LGHNA, CDR2 YNFKEQ. V gave up 0 bases and J gave up 1 base, with 10 bases separating them. The CDR3 coding sequence is TGTGCCAGCAGCCAAGATATCGCCGGGTCCTACGAGCAGTACTTC. Its protein product is CASSQDIAGSYEQYF.

This clone showed up just once. The chain uses TRBV7-2 and TRBJ2-1; D is ambiguous. Germline CDR1 SGHTA, CDR2 FQGNSA. V gave up 5 bases and J gave up 0 bases, with 8 bases separating them. The CDR3 length is 14 residues. In DNA form, the CDR3 reads TGTGCCAGCAGCACCTCGAGCTCCTACAATGAGCAGTTCTTC. It encodes CASSTSSSYNEQFF.

This chain connects TRBV24-1 to TRBJ1-3; D ambiguous. Germline V gives CDR1 KGHDR, CDR2 SFDVKD. The CDR3 is 14 residues long. Trimming shortened V by 4 bases and J by 0 bases, and 6 bases separated the two germline ends. DNA for the CDR3: TGTGCCACCAGTGACCAGTCCTCTGGAAACACCATATATTTT. This gives the protein CATSDQSSGNTIYF.